Each of the 4 T cell receptor beta chains below was sequenced from the same sample in a study of cytomegalovirus exposure and HLA in healthy donors. Primers included in the PCR were 60 Vbeta and 13 Jbeta primers. Some clones are missing from TCRdb's copy, which holds only in-frame ones; the method was immunoSEQ multiplex PCR. The sample includes 150,000 to 200,000 clones, less than 75% seen only once; the top ten take approximately 1.5%. The sequenced sample was PBMCs. The receptors stem from a girl under 18 in good health and CMV-seronegative.

The CDR3 DNA follows: TGTGCCTGGACAGGGCGAGCTAATGAAAAACTGTTTTTT. Translated, it gives CAWTGRANEKLFF. The chain combines TRBV30 with TRBJ1-4; a weak D match, TRBD1 (5 bases). V was clipped by 4 bases and J by 3 bases, with 9 bases between them. CDR3 length: 13 residues. Germline CDR1 GTSNPN, CDR2 SVGIG (reference sequence).

This chain joins TRBV4-1 and TRBJ2-7; maybe TRBD2 (6 bases). The V gene's germline CDR1 is MGHRA and CDR2 YSYEKL. CDR3 length: 16 amino acids. V was cut by 0 bases and J by 6 bases, with 18 bases left in between. The CDR3 region has the DNA TGCGCCAGCAGCCAAGAAAGTTCGGGGGTAAAGGGCGAGCAGTACTTC. It is translated as CASSQESSGVKGEQYF.

The chain joins TRBV19 to TRBJ2-3; 10 bases are shared with TRBD2. Germline V gene sequence: CDR1 LNHDA, CDR2 SQIVND (reference sequence). There are 16 residues in the CDR3. V lost 4 bases and J lost 3; bases outside the gene matches: 7. Here the CDR3 DNA reads TGTGCCAGTAGTAAGAGCGGGGGGGCCGTGACAGATACGCAGTATTTT. Its translation is CASSKSGGAVTDTQYF.

This chain connects TRBV2 to TRBJ2-1; 11 bases map to TRBD2. Unmatched junction bases numbered 14, after V lost 5 bases and J lost 8 bases. The length of the CDR3 is 17 residues. The germline V gene has CDR1 SNHLY and CDR2 FYNNEI. CDR3 nucleotide sequence: TGTGCCAGCAGTCAATCCCCGGCTAGCGGGGGGCCCCATGAGCAGTTCTTC. This codes for CASSQSPASGGPHEQFF.